The sequence of this T cell receptor beta chain was determined in a study of early T cells in non-severe SARS-CoV-2 infection. Study-level findings and limits: Sequences matched to VDJdb favored anti-spike CD8 responses, while private and CD4 specificities were missed.

One entry per CDR3 protein results from TCRdb running MiXCR on the 5' RACE reads. This table holds over 95,000 distinct CDR3 sequences, roughly 15% found once. Remarks on this clonotype: Its antigen is not identified.

Looked up from germline, CDR1 is MDHEN and CDR2 is SYDVKM. This CDR3 is 18 amino acids long. With 2 bases clipped from V and 5 bases from J, the junction kept 15 bases outside the gene matches. The V and J genes are TRBV28 and TRBJ2-7; 10 bases map to TRBD2. The TCR sequence derives from an adult who was a healthcare worker with PCR-confirmed SARS-CoV-2 infection or an uninfected control (not recorded which). The sample was whole blood. The CDR3 loop is CASSLPLGRASGSDEQYF. CDR3 coding DNA: TGTGCCAGCAGTTTACCCCTAGGGAGGGCTAGCGGGAGTGACGAGCAGTACTTC.